This TCR beta chain was captured in a study of blood T cells in healthy people across ages. The second PCR ran 7 to 11 cycles with a sample-barcoded 5' primer and J-beta primers. Each CDR3 protein gets one entry after TCRdb re-called the 5' RACE reads with MiXCR. The data hold more than 650,000 distinct CDR3 sequences, with roughly 53% observed a single time. The source of this sequence is an elderly man in good health. Sequencing was performed on blood.

CDR3 sequence (DNA): TGTGCCAGCAGCCAGACTAGCCCAGAGACCCAGTACTTC. It codes for CASSQTSPETQYF. The V gene is TRBV28, the J gene TRBJ2-5, with 7 bases aligning to TRBD2. Losses at the gene ends were 6 bases for V and 4 bases for J; bases not matched to a gene: 5. The CDR3 is 13 residues long. The V gene's germline CDR1 is MDHEN and CDR2 SYDVKM.